These 10 T cell receptor beta chains originate from one sample sequenced in a study of tumor and adjacent non-tumor tissue in lung cancer. Three rounds of nested PCR, following a modified ARM-PCR protocol, produced the TCRbeta library. TCRdb processed the multiplex PCR reads anew with MiXCR; each CDR3 protein has one entry. In the table there are around 39,000 distinct CDR3 sequences, roughly 60% of which are singletons. No cell sorting was done before RNA was extracted from the tissue. More than 3 cm separated this lung sample from the edge of the tumor. The sequencing input was distant non-tumor lung tissue. The origin of the receptors is a man aged 45-65 years with non-small cell lung cancer.

This clonotype rates as medium-sized. The V gene is TRBV6-5, the J gene TRBJ1-6; D is unclear. Trimming shortened V by 6 bases and J by 8 bases, and 8 bases separated the two germline ends. The CDR3 runs to 12 residues. Germline V CDR1 and CDR2: MNHEY, SVGAGI. CDR3 sequence reads: CASSRVDSPLHF. In DNA, the CDR3 is TGTGCCAGCAGCCGCGTGGATTCACCCCTCCACTTT.

On this clonotype: Germline is not matched at one junction end, which may reflect a read error. This rearrangement joins TRBV11-2 to TRBJ1-3; no definite D call. The CDR3 is made up of 12 amino acids. Germline-derived CDR1 and CDR2 are SGHAT and FQNNGV. The CDR3: CASSSSKEQGVF. In DNA form, the CDR3 reads TGTGCCAGCAGCTCTTCGAAGGAACAAGGCGTTTTT.

In the case of this clonotype: It is likely a read error, because the conserved phenylalanine at the end of the CDR3 is missing. This chain joins TRBV29-1 and TRBJ2-5; 8 bases align to TRBD1. In germline, CDR1 is SQVTM, CDR2 ANQGSEA. CDR3 length: 12 amino acids. The CDR3 nucleotides are TGCACCGTAGACAGGGGCCAAGAGACCCAGTACTCC. It encodes CTVDRGQETQYS.

For this clonotype: Without the conserved terminal phenylalanine or tryptophan, this CDR3 likely stems from a read error. This chain uses TRBV6-2 or TRBV6-3 with TRBJ1-5; D gene uncertain. The CDR3 runs 14 residues. Per germline, CDR1 MNHEY and CDR2 SVGEGT. Deletions cut 2 bases from V and 4 bases from J, with 9 bases between. CDR3 nucleotide sequence: TGTGCCAGCAGTTACCCGTCAGGAAATCAGCCCCAGCATTCT. Its translation: CASSYPSGNQPQHS.

In the case of this clonotype: A single base separates this from a much larger clone, so it may be a read error. The V and J genes are TRBV12-3 or TRBV12-4 and TRBJ1-5; tentative D call: TRBD1 (6 bases). The CDR3 runs to 17 residues. With 7 bases removed from V and 6 bases from J, the gap between germline ends came to 25 bases. The CDR3 DNA reads TGTGCCAGCACCATTTCCTCCTCTACAGGGAGGGGTCAGCCCCAGCATTTT. This translates into CASTISSSTGRGQPQHF.

This clonotype showed up many times. The chain joins TRBV6-5 to TRBJ1-3, with 8 bases identical to TRBD1. Per germline, CDR1 MNHEY and CDR2 SVGAGI. J gave up 3 bases and V 5 bases, and 6 bases lay outside the gene matches. This CDR3 has 15 amino acids. The CDR3 sequence: CASSHIQGDGNTIYF. The CDR3 DNA sequence: TGTGCCAGCAGTCACATACAGGGGGATGGAAACACCATATATTTT.

Concerning this clonotype itself: Relative to the germline gene, one junction end is altered; a read error may explain this. The chain uses TRBV7-2 and TRBJ2-2; D gene ambiguous. CDR1 is SGHTA, CDR2 FQGNSA, per germline. There are 14 residues in the CDR3. The CDR3 loop reads CASSPRSSTGELFF. CDR3 nucleotide sequence: TGTGCTAGCAGCCCCCGCTCCAGCACCGGGGAGCTGTTTTTT. Complete variable domain (other parts from reference TRBV7-2 and TRBJ2-2): GAGVSQSPSNKVTEKGKDVELRCDPISGHTALYWYRQSLGQGLEFLIYFQGNSAPDKSGLPSDRFSAERTGGSVSTLTIQRTQQEDSAVYLCASSPRSSTGELFFGEGSRLTVL.

With regard to this clonotype: This CDR3 fails to terminate in the conserved phenylalanine or tryptophan, so it likely reflects a read error. The chain recombines TRBV20-1 with TRBJ2-5; 10 bases are a match to TRBD1. From germline, CDR1 is DFQATT and CDR2 SNEGSKA (reference sequence). The CDR3 is made up of 13 amino acids. Germline trimming cut 4 bases from V and 8 bases from J; bases unmatched to any gene: 7. In nucleotides, the CDR3 is TGCAGTGCTATACCCGGGACAGGGGTTACCCAGTACCTC. Protein sequence: CSAIPGTGVTQYL.

This clonotype was seen once. Germline is not matched at one junction end, which may reflect a read error. The chain joins TRBV6-2 or TRBV6-3 to TRBJ2-1; perhaps D is TRBD1 or TRBD2 (6 bases each). The CDR3 length is 15 residues. Germline-derived CDR1 and CDR2 are MNHEY and SVGEGT. CDR3 loop: CPSRNTGAPYNEQFF. The CDR3 nucleotides are TGTCCCAGTAGAAACACGGGGGCCCCCTATAATGAGCAGTTCTTC.

This clonotype was recorded at least ten times. The V call is TRBV10-3, the J call TRBJ2-2; D might be TRBD1 (6 bases). The V gene's germline CDR1 is ENHRY and CDR2 SYGVKD. V lost 4 bases, J lost 6 bases, and 15 bases lay in between. This CDR3 has 15 residues. As DNA, the CDR3 is TGTGCCATCAGTGGAGGGCAGGGGATGTCCGGGGAGCTGTTTTTT. Translating gives CAISGGQGMSGELFF.